This T cell receptor beta chain was observed in a study of blood T cell repertoires in COVID-19. The repertoire was sequenced with immunoSEQ multiplex PCR; TCRdb's copy has only in-frame clones and lacks some. The top ten hold approximately 7.8% of the sample, which has some 180,000 clones, 82% seen once. V was shortened by 3 bases and J by 1 base, with 6 bases between the two germline ends. The CDR3 consists of 13 residues. The chain has TRBV23-1 and TRBJ2-5; D gene ambiguous. TRBV23-1 is flagged as an ORF with uncertain function. This clonotype was sampled from a woman in her fifties or sixties with COVID-19, enrolled during active disease. Specimen: peripheral blood. The CDR3 here is CASSQRFQETQYF. Here the CDR3 DNA reads TGCGCCAGCAGTCAGCGCTTCCAAGAGACCCAGTACTTC.